The 10 T cell receptor beta chains below come from one sample, sequenced in a study of tumor and adjacent non-tumor tissue in lung cancer. A modified ARM-PCR protocol with three rounds of nested PCR amplified TCRbeta. TCRdb analysed the multiplex PCR reads with MiXCR anew, one entry per CDR3 protein. The sample has about 70,000 distinct CDR3 sequences; about 80% are singletons. No cell sorting was done before RNA was extracted from the tissue. The source material was lung tumor tissue. Source of these receptors: a man in his sixties with non-small cell lung cancer.

Worth noting for this clonotype: The final CDR3 position lacks the conserved phenylalanine or tryptophan, pointing to a likely read error. Because the CDR3's place on the DNA is in doubt, the DNA is left out and the CDR3 is given as listed by TCRdb. CDR3 amino acids: CSARLVGGVSNEEFL. This rearrangement joins TRBV20-1 to TRBJ2-1; the table's D call, TRBD2, was not checked against the DNA. The CDR3 totals 15 residues, both ends included. Germline values: CDR1 DFQATT, CDR2 SNEGSKA (reference sequence).

As to this clonotype: At one end the junction does not follow the germline gene, possibly because of a read error. V usage is TRBV6-4 and J usage is TRBJ2-3; D unclear. The CDR3 has 14 amino acids. Germline V gene sequence: CDR1 MRHNA, CDR2 SNTAGT. CDR3 DNA: TGTGTCAGCAGTGACGGTGTGGATACAGATACACAGTATTTT. Translation gives CVSSDGVDTDTQYF.

This clonotype was detected ten times or more. The chain carries TRBV6-6 and TRBJ1-5; the D is unclear. The CDR3 has 17 amino acids. Germline lookup yields CDR1 MNHNY and CDR2 SVGAGI (reference sequence). Trimming left V 0 bases short and J 4 bases short, with 16 bases between. The CDR3 nucleotides read TGTGCCAGCAGTTACTCTACGTCTCCGGCCCAAAATCAGCCCCAGCATTTT. This translates into CASSYSTSPAQNQPQHF.

Points on this clonotype: The junction does not match germline at one end; this may be a read error. This sequence joins TRBV6-5 and TRBJ1-2, with TRBD1 as a possible D gene (5 bases). The V gene's germline CDR1 is MNHEY and CDR2 SVGAGI. The CDR3 extends over 12 amino acids. The CDR3 region has the DNA TGTGCCAGCTATCGAGGGGTCTATGGCTACAGCTTC. Its protein is CASYRGVYGYSF.

This clonotype was observed at least ten times. The rearrangement joins TRBV6-1 to TRBJ2-3; 9 bases fit TRBD2. V lost 5 bases to trimming and J lost 3 bases; unmatched junction nucleotides: 9. Germline-derived CDR1 and CDR2 are MNHNS and SASEGT. This CDR3 has 16 residues. The CDR3 protein is CASSTLSGSLTDTQYF. CDR3 sequence (DNA): TGTGCCAGCAGTACACTTAGCGGGAGTCTTACAGATACGCAGTATTTT.

This chain uses TRBV6-5 with TRBJ2-7; TRBD1 matches 9 bases. The V gene's germline CDR1 is MNHEY and CDR2 SVGAGI. J was trimmed by 6 bases and V by 5 bases; bases with no gene match: 11. The CDR3 covers 15 residues. The CDR3 loop is CASSREGQGLSEQYF. The CDR3 DNA follows: TGTGCCAGCAGTCGAGAGGGACAGGGTCTCTCCGAGCAGTACTTC.

A remark on this clonotype: One end of the junction is discordant with germline, which a read error may explain. The chain recombines TRBV29-1 with TRBJ2-1; TRBD2 matches 9 bases. The CDR3 spans 17 residues. From germline, CDR1 is SQVTM and CDR2 ANQGSEA. CDR3 DNA: TGCAGCGTTGACTTTGCGGGAGGGCCGATTCCCTACTATGAGCAGTTCTTC. Its translation: CSVDFAGGPIPYYEQFF.

The rearrangement links TRBV7-9 to TRBJ1-3; D might be TRBD1 (5 bases). The CDR3 consists of 15 residues. V was cut by 5 bases and J by 5 bases, with 16 bases left in between. Germline values: CDR1 SEHNR, CDR2 FQNEAQ (reference sequence). CDR3 DNA: TGTGCCAGCAGCCCCCCCGGGGGAGCGCGAAACACCATATATTTT. Protein: CASSPPGGARNTIYF.

This clonotype was picked up a small number of times. The junction departs from germline at one end; a sequencing error may be responsible. J is TRBJ2-7 and V is TRBV11-1, with a tentative D call TRBD2 (6 bases). The CDR3 is made up of 14 amino acids. The germline V gene has CDR1 SGHAT and CDR2 FQDESV (reference sequence). In DNA form, the CDR3 reads TGTGCCAGCAGCCGGGATAGGACTATCCACGAGCAATACTTC. This sequence encodes CASSRDRTIHEQYF.

The chain carries TRBV10-2 and TRBJ2-7; 7 positions agree with TRBD1. Germline V gene sequence: CDR1 WSHSY, CDR2 SAAADI. The CDR3 runs 15 residues. In DNA form, the CDR3 reads TGCACAAGCGTACAACAGGGGCGCCAACCCTACGAGCAGTACTTC. As protein: CTSVQQGRQPYEQYF.